One sample yielded the 4 T cell receptor beta chains listed below, sequenced in a study of STAT5B mutations in CD4+ large granular lymphocyte leukemia (dated by TCRdb to the early 2020s). Library prep was done by the immunoSEQ multiplex PCR assay. Entries here come from immuneACCESS through TCRdb and include only in-frame sequences with V and J called. Some clones fail to appear in such tables; in the studies checked, an unresolved V gene covers under half of the shortfall, and the cause of the remainder is unknown. The sample table shows about 34,000 clones, and around 76% are seen once. Clones ranked in the top ten supply about 2% of the sample. Sequenced: CD4+ T cells from blood buffy coats. All receptors derive from a human donor in good health.

In this sample, this clone turned up once. This chain connects TRBV2 to TRBJ1-6, with D unclear. CDR3 length equals 14 residues. V lost 1 base, J lost 9 bases, and 10 bases lay in between. Per the germline V gene, CDR1 is SNHLY and CDR2 is FYNNEI. CDR3 bases: TGTGCCAGCAGTGAAGGACTGCTGTTTTCACCCCTCCACTTT. Translated, it gives CASSEGLLFSPLHF.

CDR3 sequence reads: CASSIGLTGYEQYF. The CDR3 DNA reads TGTGCCAGTAGTATTGGATTGACTGGCTACGAGCAGTACTTC. The chain carries TRBV19 and TRBJ2-7; unclear D gene. Per germline, CDR1 LNHDA and CDR2 SQIVND (reference sequence). V was cut by 3 bases and J by 3 bases, with 12 bases left in between. The CDR3 covers 14 residues.

The chain recombines TRBV7-8 with TRBJ2-7, with TRBD2 matching over 7 bases. The V gene's germline CDR1 is SGHVS and CDR2 FQNEAQ. With 4 bases clipped from V and 0 bases from J, the junction kept 6 bases outside the gene matches. The CDR3 extends over 15 amino acids. CDR3 nucleotides: TGTGCCAGCAGCTCTCTAGCGGCCAGCTCCTACGAGCAGTACTTC. Amino acids: CASSSLAASSYEQYF.

Remarks on this clone: The junction departs from the called germline gene at one end, perhaps through a read error. The CDR3: CASRLAGEGYEQYF. The CDR3 nucleotides are TGTGCCAGCAGGTTAGCGGGAGAGGGGTACGAGCAGTACTTC. The chain carries TRBV7-2 and TRBJ2-7; 9 nucleotides match TRBD2. Looked up from germline, CDR1 is SGHTA and CDR2 is FQGNSA. This CDR3 has 14 residues.